This T cell receptor beta chain was sequenced during a study of T-cell reconstitution after alpha-beta-depleted transplantation in children. Overall study results and limits: T cells produced anew were the main source of T-cell counts and diversity one year after transplant. Reports say that about two months after transplant, the alpha-beta T cells came out of several hundred graft clones that had expanded.

This clonotype was seen at least ten times. Antigen unknown. Looked up from germline, CDR1 is SGDLS and CDR2 is YYNGEE. Trimming shortened V by 0 bases and J by 0 bases, and 10 bases separated the two germline ends. The CDR3 extends over 16 amino acids. During its preparation, the TCRbeta library received unique molecular identifiers. One entry per CDR3 protein results from TCRdb running MiXCR on the PCR reads. The sample consists of about 300,000 distinct CDR3 sequences, roughly a tenth of them appearing once. The source of this sequence is a boy younger than two with acute myeloid leukemia, due to receive a stem cell transplant. The specimen was PBMCs, collected before TCRalphabeta/CD19-depleted stem cell transplant. The chain has TRBV9 and TRBJ2-1; tentatively, D is TRBD2 (6 bases). Written as DNA, the CDR3 is TGTGCCAGCAGCGTAGCGGGAGCCTCCTCCTACAATGAGCAGTTCTTC. Its protein is CASSVAGASSYNEQFF.